This T cell receptor (beta chain) was documented in a study of T cell changes during pregnancy in multiple sclerosis. This clone was seen just once. This CDR3 has 13 amino acids. V dropped 5 bases and J dropped 4 bases, with 11 bases sitting between them. Germline assignment: CDR1 SGHTA and CDR2 FQGTGA. The repertoire was sequenced with immunoSEQ multiplex PCR; TCRdb's copy has only in-frame clones and lacks some. The sample yields under 80,000 clones, about 95% seen once. This clonotype was obtained from a female donor with multiple sclerosis, enrolled in a pregnancy study. The specimen was peripheral blood, collected in the third trimester of pregnancy. V is TRBV7-3 and J is TRBJ1-2; the D is unclear. This CDR3 reads CASSLEGTYGYTF. CDR3 coding DNA: TGTGCCAGCAGCCTTGAGGGAACCTATGGCTACACCTTC.